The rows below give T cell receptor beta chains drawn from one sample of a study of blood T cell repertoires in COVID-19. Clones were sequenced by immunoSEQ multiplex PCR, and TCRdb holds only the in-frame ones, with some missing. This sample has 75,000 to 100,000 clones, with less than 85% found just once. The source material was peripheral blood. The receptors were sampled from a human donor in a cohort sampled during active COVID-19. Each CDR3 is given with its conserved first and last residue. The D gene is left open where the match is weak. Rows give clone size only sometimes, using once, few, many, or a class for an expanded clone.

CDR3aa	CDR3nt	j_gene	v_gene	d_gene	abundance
CATLDRRRGELFF	TGTGCCACTCTCGACAGGAGAAGAGGGGAGCTGTTTTTT	TRBJ2-2	TRBV10-3	NA	few
CASTGRDSYNSPLHF	TGTGCCAGCACGGGTCGGGACAGCTATAATTCACCCCTCCACTTT	TRBJ1-6	TRBV9	TRBD1	NA
CASSQGQGRHGYTF	TGCGCCAGCAGCCAAGGACAGGGGAGACATGGCTACACCTTC	TRBJ1-2	TRBV4-3	TRBD1	NA
CASRRGQGNTGELFF	TGTGCCAGCAGACGGGGACAGGGGAACACCGGGGAGCTGTTTTTT	TRBJ2-2	TRBV6-6	TRBD1	NA
CASTKGLAGDSGANVLTF	TGTGCCAGCACCAAGGGACTAGCGGGGGACTCTGGGGCCAACGTCCTGACTTTC	TRBJ2-6	TRBV5-4	TRBD2	NA
CASSFPKPGLRTDTQYF	TGTGCCAGCAGCTTTCCGAAACCGGGACTGAGGACAGATACGCAGTATTTT	TRBJ2-3	TRBV7-2	NA	NA
CASSSHSGTGFYGYTF	TGTGCCAGCAGTTCCCATAGTGGGACAGGGTTCTATGGCTACACCTTC	TRBJ1-2	TRBV28	TRBD1	NA
CASSAGQGAGEQYF	TGCGCCAGCAGCGCAGGACAGGGGGCGGGTGAGCAGTACTTC	TRBJ2-7	TRBV5-1	TRBD1	NA
CASSFRDNEQFF	TGTGCCAGCAGCTTTCGGGACAATGAGCAGTTCTTC	TRBJ2-1	TRBV13	NA	NA
CASSPGDRGAYEQYF	TGTGCCAGCTCTCCTGGGGACAGGGGGGCCTACGAGCAGTACTTC	TRBJ2-7	TRBV18	TRBD1	NA
CAWSPIWDREFNQPQHF	TGTGCCTGGAGCCCAATATGGGACAGGGAATTCAATCAGCCCCAGCATTTT	TRBJ1-5	TRBV30	TRBD1	once